This TCR beta chain was sequenced for a study of cytotoxic CD8 clonotypes in ibrutinib-treated CLL. Study-wide background: Response samples were drawn at a median of around 11 months of treatment, range 6 to 36.

This CDR3 is built from 15 residues. Study-wide results and limits: Baseline-level clonality went beyond age-matched healthy donors and moved in step with circulating CD8+ T-cell counts. Public clonotypes were uncommon and contracted or stayed stable on treatment. Progressing and sustained-remission patients had different sampling times.

The assay was immunoSEQ multiplex PCR, and TCRdb's table has in-frame clones only and misses some. Of 55,000 to 60,000 clones listed, about 54% were seen once; the top ten hold 20% to 30%. In regard to this clone: The antigen is not known.

The V call is TRBV21-1, the J call TRBJ2-1; the table's D call of TRBD1 was not tested on the DNA. TRBV21-1 represents a pseudogene. This clonotype originated in a human donor with chronic lymphocytic leukemia. This sample comprised PBMCs, obtained at disease progression, from a patient treated with ibrutinib. This CDR3 is CASSAGQGWYNEQFF. In nucleotides, the CDR3 is TGTGCCAGCAGCGCAGGGCAGGGTTGGTACAATGAGCAGTTCTTC.